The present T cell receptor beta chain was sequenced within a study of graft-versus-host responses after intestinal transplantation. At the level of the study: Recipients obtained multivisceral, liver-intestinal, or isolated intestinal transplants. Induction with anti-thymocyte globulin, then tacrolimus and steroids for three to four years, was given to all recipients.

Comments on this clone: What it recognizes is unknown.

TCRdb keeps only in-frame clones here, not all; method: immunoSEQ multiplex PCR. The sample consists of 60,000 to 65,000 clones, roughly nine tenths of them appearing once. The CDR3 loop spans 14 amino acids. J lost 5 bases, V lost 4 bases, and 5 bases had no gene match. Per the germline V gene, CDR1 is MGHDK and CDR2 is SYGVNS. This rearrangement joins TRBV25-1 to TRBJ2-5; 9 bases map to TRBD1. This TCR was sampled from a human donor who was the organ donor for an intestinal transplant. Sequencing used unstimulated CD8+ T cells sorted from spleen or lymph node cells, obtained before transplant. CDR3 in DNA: TGTGCCAGCAGTGGGTGGACAGGGGACGAGACCCAGTACTTC. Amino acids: CASSGWTGDETQYF. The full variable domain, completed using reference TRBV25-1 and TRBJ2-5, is EADIYQTPRYLVIGTGKKITLECSQTMGHDKMYWYQQDPGMELHLIHYSYGVNSTEKGDLSSESTVSRIRTEHFPLTLESARPSHTSQYLCASSGWTGDETQYFGPGTRLLVL.